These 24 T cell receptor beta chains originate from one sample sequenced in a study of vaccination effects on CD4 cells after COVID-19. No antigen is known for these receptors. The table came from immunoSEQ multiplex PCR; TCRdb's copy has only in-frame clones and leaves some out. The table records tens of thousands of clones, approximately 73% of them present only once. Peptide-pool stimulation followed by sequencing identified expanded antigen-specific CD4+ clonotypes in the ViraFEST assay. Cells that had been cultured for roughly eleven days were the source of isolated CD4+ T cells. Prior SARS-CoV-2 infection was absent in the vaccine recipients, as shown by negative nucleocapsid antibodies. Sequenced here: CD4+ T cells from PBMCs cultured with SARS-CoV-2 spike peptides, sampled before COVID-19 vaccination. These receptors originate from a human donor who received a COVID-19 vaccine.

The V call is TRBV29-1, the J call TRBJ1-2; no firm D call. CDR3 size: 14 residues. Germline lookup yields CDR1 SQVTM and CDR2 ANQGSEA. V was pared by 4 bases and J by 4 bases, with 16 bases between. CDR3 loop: CSVGGVAGLYGYTF. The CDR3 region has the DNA TGCAGCGTTGGCGGGGTGGCAGGCCTCTATGGCTACACCTTC.

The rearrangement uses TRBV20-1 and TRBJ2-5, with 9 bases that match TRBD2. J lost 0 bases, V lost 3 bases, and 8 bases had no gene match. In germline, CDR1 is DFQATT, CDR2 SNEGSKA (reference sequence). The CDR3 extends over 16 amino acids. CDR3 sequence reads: CSASALLAGNQETQYF. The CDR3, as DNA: TGCAGTGCTAGTGCCCTACTAGCGGGTAACCAAGAGACCCAGTACTTC.

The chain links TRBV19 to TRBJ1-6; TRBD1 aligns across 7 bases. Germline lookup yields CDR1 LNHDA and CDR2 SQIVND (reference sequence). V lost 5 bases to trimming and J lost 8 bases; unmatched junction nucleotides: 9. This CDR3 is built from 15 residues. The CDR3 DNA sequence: TGTGCCAGTAGTGCCCAGGGGGAGAGGCATTCACCCCTCCACTTT. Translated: CASSAQGERHSPLHF.

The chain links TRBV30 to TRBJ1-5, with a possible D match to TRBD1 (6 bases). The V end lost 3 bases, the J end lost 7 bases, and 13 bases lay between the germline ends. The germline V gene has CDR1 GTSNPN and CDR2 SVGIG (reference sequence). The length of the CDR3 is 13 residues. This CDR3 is CAWSGQTEQPQHF. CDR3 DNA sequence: TGTGCCTGGAGCGGACAGACAGAACAGCCCCAGCATTTT.

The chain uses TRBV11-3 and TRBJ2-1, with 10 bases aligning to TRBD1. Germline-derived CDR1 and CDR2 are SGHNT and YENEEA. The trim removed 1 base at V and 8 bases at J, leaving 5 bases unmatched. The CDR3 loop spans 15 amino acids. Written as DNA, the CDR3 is TGTGCCAGCAGCTTAGGGGACAGGGGTAACGATGAGCAGTTCTTC. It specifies CASSLGDRGNDEQFF.

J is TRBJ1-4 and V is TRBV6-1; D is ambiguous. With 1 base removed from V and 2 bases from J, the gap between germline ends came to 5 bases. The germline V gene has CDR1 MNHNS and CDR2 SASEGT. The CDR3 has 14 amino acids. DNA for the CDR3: TGTGCCAGCAGTGAAGGTTTCACTAATGAAAAACTGTTTTTT. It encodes CASSEGFTNEKLFF.

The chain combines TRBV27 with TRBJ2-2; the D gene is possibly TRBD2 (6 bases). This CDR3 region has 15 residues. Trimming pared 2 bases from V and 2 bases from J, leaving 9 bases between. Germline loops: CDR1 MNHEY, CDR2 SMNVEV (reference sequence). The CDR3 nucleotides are TGTGCCAGCAGTTTACGGGGGACTAACACCGGGGAGCTGTTTTTT. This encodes CASSLRGTNTGELFF.

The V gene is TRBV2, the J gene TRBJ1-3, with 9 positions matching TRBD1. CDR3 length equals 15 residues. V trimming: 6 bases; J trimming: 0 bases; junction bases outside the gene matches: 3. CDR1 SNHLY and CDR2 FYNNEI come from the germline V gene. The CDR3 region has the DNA TGTGCCAGCAGCGGACAGGGGTTCTCTGGAAACACCATATATTTT. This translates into CASSGQGFSGNTIYF.

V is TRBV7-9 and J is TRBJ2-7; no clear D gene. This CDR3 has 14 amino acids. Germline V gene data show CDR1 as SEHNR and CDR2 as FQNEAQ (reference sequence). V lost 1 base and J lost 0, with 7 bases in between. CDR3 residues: CASSLVLDSYEQYF. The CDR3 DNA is TGTGCCAGCAGCTTAGTACTTGACTCCTACGAGCAGTACTTC.

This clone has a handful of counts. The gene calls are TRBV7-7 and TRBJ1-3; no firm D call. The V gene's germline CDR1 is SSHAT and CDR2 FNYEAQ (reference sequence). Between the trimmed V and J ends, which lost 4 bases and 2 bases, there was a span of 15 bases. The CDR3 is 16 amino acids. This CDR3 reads CASSSSPGFTGNTIYF. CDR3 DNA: TGTGCCAGCAGCTCCTCCCCGGGATTTACTGGAAACACCATATATTTT.

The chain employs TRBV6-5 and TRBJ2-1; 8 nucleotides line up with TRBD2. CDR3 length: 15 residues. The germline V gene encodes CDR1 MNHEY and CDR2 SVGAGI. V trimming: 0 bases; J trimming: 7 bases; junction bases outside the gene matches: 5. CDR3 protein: CASSYSSGSINEQFF. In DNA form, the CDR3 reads TGTGCCAGCAGTTACTCGAGCGGGAGTATAAATGAGCAGTTCTTC.

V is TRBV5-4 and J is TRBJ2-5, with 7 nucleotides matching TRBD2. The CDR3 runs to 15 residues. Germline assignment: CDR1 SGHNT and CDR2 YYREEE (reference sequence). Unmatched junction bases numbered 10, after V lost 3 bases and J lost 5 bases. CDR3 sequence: CASSWTLAEGETQYF. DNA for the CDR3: TGTGCCAGCAGCTGGACTCTAGCGGAGGGGGAGACCCAGTACTTC. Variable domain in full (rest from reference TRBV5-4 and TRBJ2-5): ETGVTQSPTHLIKTRGQQVTLRCSSQSGHNTVSWYQQALGQGPQFIFQYYREEENGRGNFPPRFSGLQFPNYSSELNVNALELDDSALYLCASSWTLAEGETQYFGPGTRLLVL.

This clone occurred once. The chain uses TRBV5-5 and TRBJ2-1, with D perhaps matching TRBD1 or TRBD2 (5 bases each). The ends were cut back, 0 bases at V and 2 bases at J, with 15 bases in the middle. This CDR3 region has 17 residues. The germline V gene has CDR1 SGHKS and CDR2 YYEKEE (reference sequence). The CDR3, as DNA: TGTGCCAGCAGCTTGGCGTCGGGGCAGGGCGCCTACAATGAGCAGTTCTTC. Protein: CASSLASGQGAYNEQFF.

The chain's CDR3 is CATSDLELGGTDTQYF. The CDR3 DNA reads TGTGCCACCAGTGATTTGGAGTTGGGGGGGACAGATACGCAGTATTTT. This chain connects TRBV24-1 to TRBJ2-3, with 7 positions matching TRBD2. This CDR3 is 16 amino acids long. CDR1 KGHDR and CDR2 SFDVKD come from the germline V gene. V was pared by 0 bases and J by 3 bases, with 5 bases of the junction left unmatched.

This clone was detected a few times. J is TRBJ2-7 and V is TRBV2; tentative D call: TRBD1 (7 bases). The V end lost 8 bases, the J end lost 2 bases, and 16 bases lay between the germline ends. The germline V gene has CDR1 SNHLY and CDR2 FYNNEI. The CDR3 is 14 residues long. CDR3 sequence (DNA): TGTGCCAGCTCCCCGGCGGGGACAGCCTACGAGCAGTACTTC. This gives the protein CASSPAGTAYEQYF.

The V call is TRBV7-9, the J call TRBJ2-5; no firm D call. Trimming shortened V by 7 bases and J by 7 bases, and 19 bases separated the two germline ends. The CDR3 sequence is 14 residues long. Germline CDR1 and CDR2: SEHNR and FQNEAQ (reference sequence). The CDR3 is CASNENPSGGTQYF. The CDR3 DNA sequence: TGTGCCAGCAACGAAAATCCCTCTGGCGGGACCCAGTACTTC.

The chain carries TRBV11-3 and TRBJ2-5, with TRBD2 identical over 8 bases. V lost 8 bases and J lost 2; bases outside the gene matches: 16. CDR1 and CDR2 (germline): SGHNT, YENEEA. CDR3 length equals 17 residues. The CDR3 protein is CASSQGRATSAQETQYF. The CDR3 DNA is TGTGCCAGCTCTCAGGGTCGGGCGACTAGCGCACAAGAGACCCAGTACTTC.

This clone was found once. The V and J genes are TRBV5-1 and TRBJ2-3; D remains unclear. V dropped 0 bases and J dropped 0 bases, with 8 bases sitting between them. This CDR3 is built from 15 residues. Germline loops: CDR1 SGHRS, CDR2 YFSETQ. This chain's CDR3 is CASSLVQASTDTQYF. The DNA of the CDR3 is TGCGCCAGCAGCTTGGTCCAGGCGAGCACAGATACGCAGTATTTT.

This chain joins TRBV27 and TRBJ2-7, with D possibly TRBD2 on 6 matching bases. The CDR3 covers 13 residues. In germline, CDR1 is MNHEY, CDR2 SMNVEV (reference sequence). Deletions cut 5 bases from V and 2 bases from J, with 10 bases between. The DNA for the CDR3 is TGTGCCAGCAGTAAGGAGGGGCCCTACGAGCAGTACTTC. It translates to CASSKEGPYEQYF.

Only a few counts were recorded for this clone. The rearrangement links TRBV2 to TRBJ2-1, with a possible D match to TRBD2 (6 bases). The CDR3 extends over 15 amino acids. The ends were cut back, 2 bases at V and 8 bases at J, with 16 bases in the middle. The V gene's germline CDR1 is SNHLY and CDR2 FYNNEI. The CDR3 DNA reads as TGTGCCAGCAGTGAATTGGAGGGCAATAGTCATGAGCAGTTCTTC. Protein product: CASSELEGNSHEQFF.

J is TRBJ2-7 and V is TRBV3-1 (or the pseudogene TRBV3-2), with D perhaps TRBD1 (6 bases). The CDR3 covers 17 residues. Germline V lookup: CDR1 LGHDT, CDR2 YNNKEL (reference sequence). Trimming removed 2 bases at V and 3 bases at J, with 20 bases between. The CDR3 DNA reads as TGTGCCAGCAGCCAACAATACTACAGGGAGCTCGGCTACGAGCAGTACTTC. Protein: CASSQQYYRELGYEQYF.

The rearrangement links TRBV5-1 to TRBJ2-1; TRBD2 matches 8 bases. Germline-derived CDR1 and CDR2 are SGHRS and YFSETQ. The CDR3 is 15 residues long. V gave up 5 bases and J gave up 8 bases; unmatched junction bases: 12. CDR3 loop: CASSQNGGAVDEQFF. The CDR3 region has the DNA TGCGCCAGCAGTCAAAACGGGGGGGCCGTAGATGAGCAGTTCTTC.

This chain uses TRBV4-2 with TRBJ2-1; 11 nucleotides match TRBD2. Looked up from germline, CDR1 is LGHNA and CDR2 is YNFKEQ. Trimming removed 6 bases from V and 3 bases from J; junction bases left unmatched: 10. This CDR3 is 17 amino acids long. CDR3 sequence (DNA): TGTGCCAGCAGTTATAAACTAGCGGGGGTCAGCTACAATGAGCAGTTCTTC. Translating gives CASSYKLAGVSYNEQFF.

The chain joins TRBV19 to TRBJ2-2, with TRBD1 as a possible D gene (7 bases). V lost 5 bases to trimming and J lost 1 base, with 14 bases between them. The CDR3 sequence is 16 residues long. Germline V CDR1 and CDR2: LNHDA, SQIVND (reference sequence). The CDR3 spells CASSGWGDRNTGELFF. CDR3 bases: TGTGCCAGTAGTGGGTGGGGGGACAGGAACACCGGGGAGCTGTTTTTT.